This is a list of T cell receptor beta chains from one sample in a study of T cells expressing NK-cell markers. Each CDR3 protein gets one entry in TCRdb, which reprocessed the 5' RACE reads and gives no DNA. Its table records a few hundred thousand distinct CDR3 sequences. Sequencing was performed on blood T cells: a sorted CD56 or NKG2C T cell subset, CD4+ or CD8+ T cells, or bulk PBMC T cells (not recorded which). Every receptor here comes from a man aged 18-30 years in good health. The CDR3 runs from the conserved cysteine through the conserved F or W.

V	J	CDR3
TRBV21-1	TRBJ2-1	CATQSNLAKFF
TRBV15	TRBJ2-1	CATSPPLAVYNEQFF
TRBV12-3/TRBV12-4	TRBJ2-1	CASSLSEGKFF
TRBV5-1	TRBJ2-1	CASSSAVVRGNEQFF
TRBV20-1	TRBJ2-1	CSAARGYNEQFF
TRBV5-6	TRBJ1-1	CASSLSKWGAEAFF
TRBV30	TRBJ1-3	CAWSVRSNSGNTIYF
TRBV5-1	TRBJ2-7	CASSLASGALSYEQYF
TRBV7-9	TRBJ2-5	CASSELARYQETQYF
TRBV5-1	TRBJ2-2	CASRPTSYTGELFF
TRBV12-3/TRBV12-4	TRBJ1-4	CASSRGTVNEKLFF
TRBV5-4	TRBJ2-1	CASSLEGLAGYEQFF
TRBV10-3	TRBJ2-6	CASESGANVLTF
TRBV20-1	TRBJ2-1	CSAEGRSSSYNEQFF
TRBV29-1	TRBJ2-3	CSFRSGTNTDTQYF
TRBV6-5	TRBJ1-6	CASSLIQGSPLHF
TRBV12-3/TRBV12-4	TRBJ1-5	CASSLALNYRNQPQHF
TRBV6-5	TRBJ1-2	CASSYSGQGNYGYTF
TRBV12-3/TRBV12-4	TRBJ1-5	CASSLGQGEGGNQPQHF
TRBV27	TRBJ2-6	CASSLSGAGANVLTF
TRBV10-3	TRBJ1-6	CAISGTADNSPLHF
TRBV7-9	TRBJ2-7	CASSLDRALTFSYEQYF
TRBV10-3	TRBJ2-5	CAISELDQQETQYF
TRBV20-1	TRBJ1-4	CSAKRDATNEKLFF
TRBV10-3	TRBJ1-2	CAISAEQGKNNYGYTF
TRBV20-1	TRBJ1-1	CSARFLGQANTEAFF
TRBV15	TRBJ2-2	CATSRDGVGELFF
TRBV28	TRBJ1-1	CASSLWGRIAFF
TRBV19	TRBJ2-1	CATRGTGINNEQFF
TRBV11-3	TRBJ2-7	CASSLGGLAGVAIYEQYF
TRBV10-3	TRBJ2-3	CAITRESTDTQYF
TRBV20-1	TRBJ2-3	CSAIRGWGADTQYF
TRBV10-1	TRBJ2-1	CASSDGGTTYNEQFF
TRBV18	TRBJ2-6	CASSPLGTASGANVLTF